The clone carrying this T cell receptor beta chain showed up just a few times. Its target is not known. The CDR3 spans 11 residues. Germline CDR1 reads DFQATT; CDR2 reads SNEGSKA (reference sequence). The V end lost 6 bases, the J end lost 3 bases, and 7 bases lay between the germline ends. Using immunoSEQ multiplex PCR, the repertoire was profiled, and TCRdb retains in-frame clones only, with some absent. The data contain 150,000 to 200,000 clones, more than 80% of them seen just once; the ten biggest clones take up more than 6.5%. The data are from a study of cytomegalovirus exposure and HLA in healthy donors. General study results and limits: High specificity and sensitivity for cytomegalovirus status were reported for the classifier. Whilst most TCR sequences proved rare, a subset of public TCRs occurred across many donors. The authors confirmed in vitro that a few CMV-associated chains were specific for CMV antigens.

The chain is built from TRBV20-1 and TRBJ2-3; no clear D gene. The TCR originated in a man between 18 and 29 years old in good health and CMV-seropositive. Sequenced input: PBMCs. The CDR3, as DNA: TGCAGTGCACTATTTACAGATACGCAGTATTTT. Translating gives CSALFTDTQYF.